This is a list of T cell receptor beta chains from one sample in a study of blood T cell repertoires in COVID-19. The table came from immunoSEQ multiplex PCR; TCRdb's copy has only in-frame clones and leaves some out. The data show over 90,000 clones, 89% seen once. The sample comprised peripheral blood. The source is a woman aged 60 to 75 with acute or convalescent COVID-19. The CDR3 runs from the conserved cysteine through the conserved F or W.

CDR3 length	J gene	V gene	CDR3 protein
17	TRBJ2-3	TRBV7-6	CASSARPDRGLTDTQYF
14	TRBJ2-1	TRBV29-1	CSVDEIAGEGEQFF
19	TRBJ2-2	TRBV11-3	CASSWTSTGGDGAIRELFF
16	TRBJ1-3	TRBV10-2	CASSGPGTVSGNTIYF
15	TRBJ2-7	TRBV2	CASRASGNPTYEQYF
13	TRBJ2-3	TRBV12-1	CASSFLGGDTQYF
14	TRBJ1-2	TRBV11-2	CASSLKGGSAGYTF
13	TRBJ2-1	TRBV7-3	CASSWDWGNEQFF
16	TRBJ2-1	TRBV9	CASSVLLAGGTNEQFF
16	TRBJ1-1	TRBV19	CASSAWAGGKNTEAFF
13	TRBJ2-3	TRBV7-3	CASSFGQGHTQYF
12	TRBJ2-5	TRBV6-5	CASGQGQETQYF
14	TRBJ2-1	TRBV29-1	CSVVAGSSYNEQFF
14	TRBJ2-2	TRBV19	CASSPGTSGRVMFF
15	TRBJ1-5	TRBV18	CASSPLDTLGQAQHF